These T cell receptor beta chains were read from a single sample in a study of blood T cell repertoires in COVID-19. TCRdb's copy holds only in-frame clones and misses some; the assay was immunoSEQ multiplex PCR. The repertoire holds under 200,000 clones, with roughly 73% as singletons. The sample was peripheral blood. The receptor source for this set is a man aged 65-85 years with acute or convalescent COVID-19. Each CDR3 is given with its conserved first and last residue. The order of the fields is D gene, V gene, clone size, J gene, CDR3 protein, CDR3 DNA. The D gene is left open where the match is weak. Some rows mark clone size as missing; the rest say once, few, many or name a class of expanded clone.

>-|TRBV6-5|-|TRBJ2-2
CASSFSSGELFF
TGTGCCAGCAGTTTTTCATCCGGGGAGCTGTTTTTT
>TRBD2|TRBV9|-|TRBJ2-2
CASSAHSAGANTGELFF
TGTGCCAGCAGCGCCCACTCAGCGGGGGCGAACACCGGGGAGCTGTTTTTT
>TRBD2|TRBV19|-|TRBJ2-2
CASTFGTSGNTGELFF
TGTGCCAGTACCTTTGGGACTAGCGGAAACACCGGGGAGCTGTTTTTT
>-|TRBV12-5|-|TRBJ1-5
CASGPQGNQPQHF
TGTGCTAGTGGTCCACAGGGTAATCAGCCCCAGCATTTT
>TRBD2|TRBV5-1|-|TRBJ2-1
CASSSSGRGGLTYNEQFF
TGCGCCAGCAGCTCTTCAGGGCGGGGGGGCCTGACCTACAATGAGCAGTTCTTC
>-|TRBV6-1|-|TRBJ2-3
CASSGPTVFRTDTQYF
TGTGCCAGCAGTGGACCTACAGTATTTCGCACAGATACGCAGTATTTT
>-|TRBV4-3|-|TRBJ1-5
CASSPWRGSNQPQHF
TGCGCCAGCAGCCCGTGGAGGGGCAGTAATCAGCCCCAGCATTTT
>-|TRBV2|-|TRBJ1-1
CASSEGGTEAFF
TGTGCCAGCAGCGAGGGGGGGACTGAAGCTTTCTTT
>-|TRBV19|few|TRBJ1-5
CASIREGFSNQPQHF
TGTGCCAGTATAAGGGAGGGGTTTAGCAATCAGCCCCAGCATTTT
>-|TRBV4-1|-|TRBJ2-7
CASSLDRMSEQYF
TGCGCCAGCAGCCTCGACAGGATGAGCGAGCAGTACTTC
>-|TRBV5-8|-|TRBJ1-4
CASSPRGRGEWEKLFF
TGTGCCAGCAGCCCCCGAGGGAGGGGAGAGTGGGAAAAACTGTTTTTT
>-|TRBV11-2|-|TRBJ2-3
CASSAAQSTDTQYF
TGTGCCAGCAGCGCCGCGCAAAGCACAGATACGCAGTATTTT
>-|TRBV5-1|-|TRBJ1-1
CASSLSPAEAFF
TGCGCCAGCAGCTTGTCTCCAGCTGAAGCTTTCTTT
>TRBD1|TRBV7-2|-|TRBJ1-1
CASSYGTGREAFF
TGTGCCAGCAGCTACGGGACAGGACGTGAAGCTTTCTTT
>TRBD2|TRBV24-1|once|TRBJ2-3
CATSETSGGALDTQYF
TGTGCCACCAGTGAAACTAGCGGGGGGGCCCTCGATACGCAGTATTTT
>-|TRBV3-1/TRBV3-2|-|TRBJ2-3
CASSQATGWGGGATDTQYF
TGTGCCAGCAGCCAAGCTACAGGATGGGGGGGCGGGGCCACAGATACGCAGTATTTT
>-|TRBV5-1|-|TRBJ1-2
CASSSESYGYTF
TGCGCCAGCAGCAGCGAAAGCTATGGCTACACCTTC
>TRBD1|TRBV19|once|TRBJ2-3
CASSMGQGADTQYF
TGTGCCAGTAGTATGGGGCAGGGGGCGGATACGCAGTATTTT
>TRBD1|TRBV5-1|-|TRBJ1-1
CASSSQGAWAEAFF
TGCGCCAGCAGCTCGCAGGGGGCCTGGGCTGAAGCTTTCTTT
>TRBD1|TRBV7-6|-|TRBJ1-1
CASSLGQMNTEAFF
TGTGCCAGCAGCCTGGGACAGATGAACACTGAAGCTTTCTTT
>-|TRBV3-1/TRBV3-2|-|TRBJ1-6
CASSQLMASPLHF
TGTGCCAGCAGCCAATTGATGGCTTCACCCCTCCACTTT
>TRBD1|TRBV5-1|-|TRBJ2-2
CASSLALGQDGTGELFF
TGCGCCAGCAGCTTGGCCCTAGGACAGGACGGAACCGGGGAGCTGTTTTTT
>-|TRBV28|-|TRBJ1-2
CASFVGRHGYTF
TGTGCCAGCTTCGTCGGGAGGCATGGCTACACCTTC
>-|TRBV6-5|-|TRBJ1-2
CASRKQGETYGYTF
TGTGCCAGCAGGAAACAGGGAGAGACCTATGGCTACACCTTC
>-|TRBV29-1|few|TRBJ2-1
CSVRYRGTYNEQFF
TGCAGCGTTCGCTATAGGGGGACGTACAATGAGCAGTTCTTC
>-|TRBV13|-|TRBJ2-2
CASSSRDNGHTGELFF
TGTGCCAGCAGCTCCCGGGACAACGGGCACACCGGGGAGCTGTTTTTT
>-|TRBV9|-|TRBJ1-2
CASSVGYGYGYTF
TGTGCCAGCAGCGTAGGGTACGGCTATGGCTACACCTTC